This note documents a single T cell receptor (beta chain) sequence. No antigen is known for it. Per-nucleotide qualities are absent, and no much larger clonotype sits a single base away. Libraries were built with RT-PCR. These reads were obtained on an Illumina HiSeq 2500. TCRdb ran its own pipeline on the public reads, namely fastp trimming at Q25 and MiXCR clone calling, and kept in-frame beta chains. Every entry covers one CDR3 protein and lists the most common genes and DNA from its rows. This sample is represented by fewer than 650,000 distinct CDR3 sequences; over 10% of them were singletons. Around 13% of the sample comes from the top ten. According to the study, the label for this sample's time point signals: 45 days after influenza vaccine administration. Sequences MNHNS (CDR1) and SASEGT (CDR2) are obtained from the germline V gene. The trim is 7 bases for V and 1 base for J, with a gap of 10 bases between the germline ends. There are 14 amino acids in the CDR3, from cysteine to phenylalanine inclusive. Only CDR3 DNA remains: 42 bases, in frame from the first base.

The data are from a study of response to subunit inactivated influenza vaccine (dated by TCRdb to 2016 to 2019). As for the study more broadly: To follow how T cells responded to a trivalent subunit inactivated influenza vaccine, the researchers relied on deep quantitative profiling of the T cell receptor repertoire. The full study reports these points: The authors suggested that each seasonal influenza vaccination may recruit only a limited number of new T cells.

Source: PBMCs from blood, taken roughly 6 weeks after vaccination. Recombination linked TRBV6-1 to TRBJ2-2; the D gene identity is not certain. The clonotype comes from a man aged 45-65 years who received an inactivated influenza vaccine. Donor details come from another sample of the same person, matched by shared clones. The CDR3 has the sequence CASTASRNTGELFF. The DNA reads TGTGCCAGCACGGCCTCACGGAACACCGGGGAGCTGTTTTTT.